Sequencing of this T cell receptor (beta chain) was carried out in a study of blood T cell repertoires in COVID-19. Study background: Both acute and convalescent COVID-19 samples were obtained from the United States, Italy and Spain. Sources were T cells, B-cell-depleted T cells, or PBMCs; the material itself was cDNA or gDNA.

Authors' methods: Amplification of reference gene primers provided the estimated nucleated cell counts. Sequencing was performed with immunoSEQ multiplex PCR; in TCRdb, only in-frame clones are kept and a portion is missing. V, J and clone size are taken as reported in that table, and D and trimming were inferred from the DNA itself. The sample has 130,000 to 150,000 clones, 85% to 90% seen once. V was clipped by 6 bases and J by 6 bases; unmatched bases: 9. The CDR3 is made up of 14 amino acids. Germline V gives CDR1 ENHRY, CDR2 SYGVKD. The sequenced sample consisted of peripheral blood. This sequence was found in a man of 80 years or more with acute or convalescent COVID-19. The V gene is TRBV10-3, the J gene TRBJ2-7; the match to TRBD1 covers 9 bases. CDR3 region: CAIRPGQGPSEQYF. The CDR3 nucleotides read TGTGCCATCAGGCCGGGACAGGGTCCTAGCGAGCAGTACTTC.